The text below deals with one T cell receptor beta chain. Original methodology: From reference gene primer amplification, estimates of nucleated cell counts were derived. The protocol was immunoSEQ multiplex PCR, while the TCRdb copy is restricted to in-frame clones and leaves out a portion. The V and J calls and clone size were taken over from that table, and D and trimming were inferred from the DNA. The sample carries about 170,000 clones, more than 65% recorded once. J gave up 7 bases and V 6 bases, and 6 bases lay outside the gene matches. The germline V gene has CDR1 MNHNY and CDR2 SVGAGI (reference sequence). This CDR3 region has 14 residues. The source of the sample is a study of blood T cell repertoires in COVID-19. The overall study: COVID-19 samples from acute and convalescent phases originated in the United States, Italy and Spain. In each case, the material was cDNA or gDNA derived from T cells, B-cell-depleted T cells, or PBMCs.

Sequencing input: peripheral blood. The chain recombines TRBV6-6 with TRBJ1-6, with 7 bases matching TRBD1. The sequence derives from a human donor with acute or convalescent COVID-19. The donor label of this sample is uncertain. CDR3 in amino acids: CASSRQGENSPLHF. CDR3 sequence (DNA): TGTGCCAGCAGCCGACAGGGCGAGAATTCACCCCTCCACTTT.